These 4 T cell receptor beta chains came from one sample sequenced in a study of cytomegalovirus exposure and HLA in healthy donors. A multiplex PCR was run with 60 Vbeta primers and 13 Jbeta primers. Only in-frame clones appear in the TCRdb table, and some are missing; sequencing was by immunoSEQ multiplex PCR. Counted here are around 150,000 clones, roughly 80% occurring once; the ten biggest clones make up about 2%. Sequenced: PBMCs. These receptors were obtained from a female donor in good health and CMV-seronegative.

The V call is TRBV6-5, the J call TRBJ1-3; D ambiguous. Trimming pared 4 bases from V and 0 bases from J, leaving 10 bases between. This CDR3 comprises 15 residues. The germline CDR1 and CDR2 sequences are MNHEY and SVGAGI. The CDR3 coding sequence is TGTGCCAGCAGTTCTACAGAAAGCTCTGGAAACACCATATATTTT. Protein: CASSSTESSGNTIYF.

V gene TRBV10-3 combines with J gene TRBJ2-7; D is unclear. Germline CDR1 is ENHRY and CDR2 is SYGVKD. The V gene lost 6 bases and the J gene lost 2 bases, with 8 bases spanning the gap. There are 12 residues in the CDR3. CDR3 bases: TGTGCCATCAGCTATGAGCCCTACGAGCAGTACTTC. Amino acids: CAISYEPYEQYF.

The chain couples TRBV5-1 to TRBJ1-4, with D perhaps TRBD1 (5 bases). Trimming took 4 bases from V and 7 from J, leaving 20 bases between them. In germline, CDR1 is SGHRS, CDR2 YFSETQ. The CDR3 contains 16 residues. CDR3 coding DNA: TGCGCCAGCAGCGCACCTATGGGTCAGGGAGGTGAAAAACTGTTTTTT. It specifies CASSAPMGQGGEKLFF.

The chain employs TRBV25-1 and TRBJ1-4; maybe TRBD1 (6 bases). With 1 base removed from V and 3 bases from J, the gap between germline ends came to 12 bases. Germline CDR1 and CDR2: MGHDK and SYGVNS. This CDR3 has 16 amino acids. CDR3 sequence reads: CASSEFPDRPNEKLFF. The CDR3 DNA sequence: TGTGCCAGCAGTGAATTCCCGGACAGACCTAATGAAAAACTGTTTTTT.